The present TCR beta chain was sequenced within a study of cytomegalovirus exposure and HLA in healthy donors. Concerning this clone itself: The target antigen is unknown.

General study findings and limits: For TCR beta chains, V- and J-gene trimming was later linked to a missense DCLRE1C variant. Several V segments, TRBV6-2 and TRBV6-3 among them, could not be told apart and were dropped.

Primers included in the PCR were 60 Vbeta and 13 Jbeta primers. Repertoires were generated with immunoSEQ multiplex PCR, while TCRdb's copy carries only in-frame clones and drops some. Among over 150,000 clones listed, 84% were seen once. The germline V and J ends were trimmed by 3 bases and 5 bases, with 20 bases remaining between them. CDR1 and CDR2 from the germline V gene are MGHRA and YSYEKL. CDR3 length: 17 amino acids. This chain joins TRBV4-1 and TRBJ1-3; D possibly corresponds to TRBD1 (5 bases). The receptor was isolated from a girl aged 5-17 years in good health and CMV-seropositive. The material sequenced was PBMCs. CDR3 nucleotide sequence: TGCGCCAGCAGCCATCGCCCCCTCGACAGTTTTAGAAACACCATATATTTT. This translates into CASSHRPLDSFRNTIYF.